One and the same sample provided the 29 T cell receptor beta chains below, sequenced in a study of tumor and adjacent non-tumor tissue in lung cancer (dated by TCRdb to about 2018). RNA was extracted from bulk unsorted tissue and checked for quality with a NanoDrop ND-1000 and an Agilent 2100. Library preparation used multiplex PCR. Reads for this sample came from an Illumina HiSeq 2500. Following protocols modified from ARM-PCR, the researchers constructed TCRbeta libraries through three rounds of nested PCR with primers (Table S4). TCRdb reanalyzed the raw reads on its own, using fastp at Q25 for trimming and MiXCR for clone calling, and kept in-frame beta chains. Each CDR3 protein appears once, grouped with its most common genes and DNA. Here the sample has 220,000 or so distinct CDR3 sequences; over 55% occur a single time. The ten largest clonotypes hold almost 25% of the sample. Material for sequencing was lung tumor tissue. The receptors here all came from a man aged 55 to 70 with non-small cell lung cancer.

Concerning this clonotype itself: One junction end does not reproduce the germline sequence, and a read error may be involved. The rearrangement uses TRBV11-3 and TRBJ2-7; the D gene could be TRBD1 or TRBD2 (6 bases each). Germline CDR1 is SGHNT and CDR2 is YENEEA. The CDR3 loop spans 15 amino acids. The CDR3 DNA follows: TGTTCCAGCAGCTTAGGGGGAGGCCTTCGAGGTGAGCAGTACTTC. This translates into CSSSLGGGLRGEQYF. The whole variable domain, remainder taken from reference TRBV11-3 and TRBJ2-7, is EAGVVQSPRYKIIEKKQPVAFWCNPISGHNTLYWYLQNLGQGPELLIRYENEEAVDDSQLPKDRFSAERLKGVDSTLKIQPAELGDSAVYLCSSSLGGGLRGEQYFGPGTRLTVT.

Only a few counts were recorded for this clonotype. Being one base from a much bigger clone, this may be a read error. CDR3 DNA: TGCGCCAGCAGCCGCAATGTAGGGGAGAGGGGTAAAAACATTCAGTACTTC. It is translated as CASSRNVGERGKNIQYF. This chain joins TRBV4-3 and TRBJ2-4; the D call may be TRBD1 or TRBD2 (5 bases each). The CDR3 has 17 residues. The germline V gene encodes CDR1 LGHNA and CDR2 YSLEER. V shed 4 bases and J shed 4 bases, with 20 bases lying between them.

Turning to this clonotype: A much larger clone lies a single base off, so this may be a read error. The CDR3 DNA follows: TGCGCCAGCAGCCAAGGACAGGGGTGGACCCAGTACTTC. It is translated as CASSQGQGWTQYF. The chain joins TRBV4-3 to TRBJ2-5, with 8 nucleotides matching TRBD1. Germline loops: CDR1 LGHNA, CDR2 YSLEER. The J segment lost 7 bases and the V segment lost 1 base, leaving 2 bases of the junction unmatched. The CDR3 runs 13 residues.

This clonotype appeared once. A much larger clone lies a single base off, so this may be a read error. The chain has TRBV20-1 and TRBJ2-1; D unclear. The germline V gene has CDR1 DFQATT and CDR2 SNEGSKA (reference sequence). Trimming took off 1 base at V and 7 bases at J, with 8 bases between the two ends. The CDR3 has 12 amino acids. The DNA for the CDR3 is TGCAGTGCTAGAGTCAATAAAAATGAGCAGTTCTTC. Its translation: CSARVNKNEQFF.

The table lists this clonotype with a count of one. This chain joins TRBV20-1 and TRBJ2-3, with 11 bases identical to TRBD2. Germline CDR1 reads DFQATT; CDR2 reads SNEGSKA (reference sequence). V gave up 6 bases and J gave up 3 bases; unmatched junction bases: 11. CDR3 length equals 16 residues. CDR3 in amino acids: CSARTPSGGPTDTQYF. DNA of the CDR3: TGCAGTGCCAGAACTCCTAGCGGGGGGCCGACAGATACGCAGTATTTT.

Note on this clonotype: The CDR3 ends on some other residue instead of the conserved phenylalanine or tryptophan, so this is likely a read error. The rearrangement joins TRBV20-1 to TRBJ2-5; D possibly matches TRBD1 or TRBD2 (5 bases each). Germline CDR1 DFQATT, CDR2 SNEGSKA (reference sequence). CDR3 length equals 11 residues. CDR3 sequence reads: CNARDLGVQYL. The CDR3 DNA sequence: TGCAATGCTAGAGATTTGGGGGTCCAGTACTTA.

As concerns this clonotype: This is likely a read error, given that the CDR3 carries no conserved phenylalanine or tryptophan at its end. CDR3 residues: CSAPKTGMQETQYC. The DNA of the CDR3 is TGCAGTGCTCCTAAGACAGGGATGCAAGAGACCCAGTACTGT. This chain links TRBV20-1 with TRBJ2-5; 7 bases match TRBD1. The CDR3 contains 14 residues. V was pared by 5 bases and J by 2 bases, with 8 bases of the junction left unmatched. In germline, CDR1 is DFQATT, CDR2 SNEGSKA (reference sequence).

About this clonotype: A much larger clone differs by one base, so this may be a read error. The chain carries TRBV12-3 or TRBV12-4 and TRBJ1-6, with a tentative D call TRBD1 (5 bases). The CDR3 contains 15 residues. V was trimmed by 4 bases and J by 10 bases, leaving 17 bases between them. CDR3 amino acids: CASSSHMGLGSPLHF. The CDR3 DNA reads TGTGCCAGCAGTTCCCACATGGGGCTCGGATCACCCCTCCACTTT.

This clonotype was seen a handful of times. The genes are TRBV12-3 or TRBV12-4 and TRBJ1-4; no firm D call. V was clipped by 3 bases and J by 4 bases, with 6 bases between them. The CDR3 covers 13 residues. In DNA form, the CDR3 reads TGTGCCAGCAGTTTGGTCCTTAATGAAAAACTGTTTTTT. Translation: CASSLVLNEKLFF.

Points on this clonotype: Without the conserved terminal phenylalanine or tryptophan, this CDR3 likely stems from a read error. The rearrangement joins TRBV30 to TRBJ1-2, with TRBD1 as a possible D gene (6 bases). The CDR3 has 12 residues. The germline CDR1 and CDR2 sequences are GTSNPN and SVGIG (reference sequence). CDR3 sequence (DNA): TGTCCCTGGAGTCCGACAGGAAATGGCTACACCTTA. Translating it yields CPWSPTGNGYTL.

About this clonotype itself: A much larger clone lies a single base off, so this may be a read error. The chain couples TRBV6-5 to TRBJ1-6; maybe TRBD1 (5 bases). This CDR3 contains 15 residues. Germline V gene data show CDR1 as MNHEY and CDR2 as SVGAGI. CDR3 amino acids: CAISYSGRDNSPLHF. CDR3 DNA: TGTGCCATCAGTTACTCGGGCAGGGATAATTCACCCCTCCACTTT.

This clonotype was observed a handful of times. J is TRBJ1-3 and V is TRBV12-3 or TRBV12-4, with D maybe TRBD1 (5 bases). The CDR3 is 15 residues long. The ends were cut back, 2 bases at V and 4 bases at J, with 12 bases in the middle. The DNA of the CDR3 is TGTGCCAGCAGTTTAAGCCCAGGGTCCGGAAACACCATATATTTT. Translation gives CASSLSPGSGNTIYF.

This clonotype was counted a few times. One junction end does not reproduce the germline sequence, and a read error may be involved. The chain has TRBV12-3 or TRBV12-4 and TRBJ1-1; D not resolved. The CDR3 length is 15 residues. CDR3 DNA: TGTGCCAGCAGGTCTCAGACTGGTTCGAACACTGACGCTTTCTTT. Amino acid sequence: CASRSQTGSNTDAFF.

Points on this clonotype: At one of its ends the junction is not consistent with the germline gene, which may arise from a read error. The rearrangement joins TRBV20-1 to TRBJ1-1, with 8 bases fitting TRBD1. Per the germline V gene, CDR1 is DFQATT and CDR2 is SNEGSKA (reference sequence). The CDR3 has 14 residues. The DNA for the CDR3 is TGCAATGCTAGAGATGGACAGGGTGGCACTGAAGCCTTCTTT. This encodes CNARDGQGGTEAFF.

This clonotype has at least ten counts. The V call is TRBV20-1, the J call TRBJ2-7, with 7 bases fitting TRBD1. Germline loops: CDR1 DFQATT, CDR2 SNEGSKA (reference sequence). The CDR3 covers 15 residues. Trimming took 0 bases from V and 2 from J; bases not matched to a gene: 7. CDR3 residues: CSARDRRQGAYEQYF. The DNA of the CDR3 is TGCAGTGCTAGAGATCGTAGACAGGGAGCCTACGAGCAGTACTTC.

About this clonotype itself: Given the absence of the conserved phenylalanine or tryptophan at the CDR3 end, a read error is likely. This rearrangement joins TRBV11-3 to TRBJ1-1; D is undetermined. The CDR3 is 15 residues long. Germline V CDR1 and CDR2: SGHNT, YENEEA. The CDR3 nucleotides are TGTGCCAGTAGCTTAGATCAGGTGCTGAACACTGAAGCTTTCTCC. Its protein is CASSLDQVLNTEAFS.

Concerning this clonotype itself: Likely a read error: the CDR3 ends without its conserved phenylalanine or tryptophan. The rearrangement joins TRBV5-1 to TRBJ1-5; TRBD1 aligns across 9 bases. This CDR3 contains 16 residues. Germline assignment: CDR1 SGHRS and CDR2 YFSETQ. Written as DNA, the CDR3 is TGCACCAGCAGCCTCTCTACAGGGGGCGAAAATCAGCCCCAGCATATT. Amino acid sequence: CTSSLSTGGENQPQHI.

On this clonotype itself: The junction shows a germline mismatch at one end, possibly a read error. This rearrangement joins TRBV11-2 to TRBJ1-5, with 8 bases identical to TRBD1. This CDR3 spans 13 amino acids. Germline V gene data show CDR1 as SGHAT and CDR2 as FQNNGV. The CDR3 DNA follows: TGTGCCAGTAGCTTAGAGAACAGGGGGGCCCAGCATTTT. Residues: CASSLENRGAQHF.

Details on this clonotype: Germline and junction disagree at one end, which may indicate a read error. The chain uses TRBV11-3 and TRBJ2-2; D uncertain. The CDR3 runs 14 residues. The V gene's germline CDR1 is SGHNT and CDR2 YENEEA. CDR3 sequence reads: CASSKQTNTEELFF. CDR3 DNA sequence: TGCGCCAGCAGCAAACAGACGAACACCGAGGAGCTGTTTTTT.

This clonotype was picked up many times. The chain recombines TRBV4-1 with TRBJ1-5; 9 bases fit TRBD1. The CDR3 loop spans 17 amino acids. Germline V gives CDR1 MGHRA, CDR2 YSYEKL. Trimming removed 2 bases from V and 2 bases from J; junction bases left unmatched: 7. For the CDR3, the DNA is TGCGCCAGCAGCCAATTCACAGGGGGCGAGGGCAATCAGCCCCAGCATTTT. This sequence encodes CASSQFTGGEGNQPQHF.

As for this clonotype: This may arise from a read error, as a much more abundant clone is one base away. V gene TRBV20-1 combines with J gene TRBJ1-1; D uncertain. The CDR3 is 13 amino acids. V was clipped by 6 bases and J by 0 bases, with 11 bases between them. Germline V gene data show CDR1 as DFQATT and CDR2 as SNEGSKA (reference sequence). CDR3 protein: CSALEQVNTEAFF. The CDR3 DNA sequence: TGCAGTGCCCTGGAACAAGTGAACACTGAAGCTTTCTTT.

The V gene is TRBV20-1, the J gene TRBJ2-1, with 11 bases fitting TRBD2. The J segment lost 3 bases and the V segment lost 2 bases, leaving 12 bases of the junction unmatched. The CDR3 is made up of 18 amino acids. Germline CDR1 is DFQATT and CDR2 is SNEGSKA (reference sequence). In nucleotides, the CDR3 is TGCAGTGCTAGAAGTTGGCAGGGACTAGCGGCAATCTACAATGAGCAGTTCTTC. It yields the protein CSARSWQGLAAIYNEQFF.

The V gene is TRBV4-2, the J gene TRBJ2-1; D unclear. CDR3 size: 16 residues. Germline CDR1 is LGHNA and CDR2 is YNFKEQ. V was trimmed by 1 base and J by 5 bases, leaving 15 bases between them. CDR3 nucleotide sequence: TGTGCCAGCAGCCAAGCCCATGGCACTAACAACAATGAGCAGTTCTTC. Amino acids: CASSQAHGTNNNEQFF.

In regard to this clonotype: A much larger clone sits a single nucleotide away, making a read error possible. V usage is TRBV29-1 and J usage is TRBJ1-1; a possible D gene is TRBD1 (5 bases). This CDR3 region has 13 residues. In germline, CDR1 is SQVTM, CDR2 ANQGSEA. The CDR3 DNA reads as TGCAGCCATGCGGTCGGGGCCCTCACTGAAGCTGTCTTT. This sequence encodes CSHAVGALTEAVF.

This clonotype was counted a single time. This is likely a read error, given that the CDR3 carries no conserved phenylalanine or tryptophan at its end. The chain combines TRBV20-1 with TRBJ2-1; TRBD2 matches at 7 bases. The CDR3 contains 15 residues. Germline CDR1 is DFQATT and CDR2 is SNEGSKA (reference sequence). Losses at the gene ends were 2 bases for V and 9 bases for J; bases not matched to a gene: 13. CDR3 residues: CSARSGGTSAGEQFS. The CDR3 DNA follows: TGCAGTGCTAGATCCGGGGGAACTAGCGCGGGTGAGCAGTTCTCC.

For this clonotype: Germline and junction disagree at one end, which may indicate a read error. The chain has TRBV20-1 and TRBJ2-3; D may be TRBD2 (6 bases). The CDR3 extends over 15 amino acids. Germline V gene lookup returns CDR1 DFQATT and CDR2 SNEGSKA (reference sequence). For the CDR3, the DNA is TGCAGTACTAGTGATGCGGGGCTTAGCACAGATACGCAGTATTTT. Protein sequence: CSTSDAGLSTDTQYF.

The J gene is TRBJ2-7, the V gene TRBV7-8, with D unresolved. Germline values: CDR1 SGHVS, CDR2 FQNEAQ. The V and J ends lost 1 base and 6 bases respectively, with 19 bases between them. The CDR3 runs 16 residues. The DNA for the CDR3 is TGTGCCAGCAGCTTAGGAGGTGGGATAGTACCTGTCGAGCAGTACTTC. It translates to CASSLGGGIVPVEQYF. Variable domain in full (rest from reference TRBV7-8 and TRBJ2-7): GAGVSQSPRYKVAKRGQDVALRCDPISGHVSLFWYQQALGQGPEFLTYFQNEAQLDKSGLPSDRFFAERPEGSVSTLKIQRTQQEDSAVYLCASSLGGGIVPVEQYFGPGTRLTVT.

V and J are TRBV6-1 and TRBJ1-5; D might be TRBD1 (6 bases). Germline CDR1 and CDR2: MNHNS and SASEGT. The germline V and J ends were trimmed by 5 bases and 4 bases, with 15 bases remaining between them. The CDR3 consists of 15 residues. CDR3 loop: CASSSDRMGNQPQHF. DNA for the CDR3: TGTGCCAGCAGTTCAGACAGGATGGGGAATCAGCCCCAGCATTTT.

Of note for this clonotype: This may arise from a read error, as a much more abundant clone is one base away. No conserved phenylalanine or tryptophan is present at the end of the CDR3, so a read error is the likely explanation. V and J are TRBV4-3 and TRBJ1-1; D not resolved. The germline V gene encodes CDR1 LGHNA and CDR2 YSLEER. Trimming removed 4 bases at V and 0 bases at J, with 12 bases between. The CDR3 runs 15 residues. Here the CDR3 DNA reads TGCGCCAGCAGCCGAGGCCGAGGGATGAACACTGAAGCTTTCTAT. Translated, it gives CASSRGRGMNTEAFY.